The 29 T cell receptor beta chains in this list originate from one sample, sequenced in a study of blood T cell repertoires in COVID-19. Profiled with immunoSEQ multiplex PCR; TCRdb holds only in-frame clones, not every one. The repertoire includes more than 150,000 clones, 80% to 90% of them detected once, and approximately 7.7% sits in the top ten. Material: PBMCs or T cells enriched from blood (not recorded which). Receptors were obtained from a woman aged 45-65 years who had recovered from COVID-19.

In its sample, this clone was seen a few times. The V gene is TRBV2, the J gene TRBJ1-1; 8 nucleotides align to TRBD1. This CDR3 contains 16 residues. V lost 4 bases to trimming and J lost 2 bases; unmatched junction nucleotides: 9. Germline V gene lookup returns CDR1 SNHLY and CDR2 FYNNEI. The CDR3 sequence is CASSVHRTGQNTEAFF. The CDR3 DNA reads as TGTGCCAGCAGTGTGCATAGGACAGGGCAAAACACTGAAGCTTTCTTT.

In this sample, this clone turned up once. J is TRBJ1-2 and V is TRBV12-5, with no clear D. The CDR3 contains 16 residues. Germline assignment: CDR1 LGHNT and CDR2 FRNRAP. Trimming took 0 bases from V and 4 from J, leaving 15 bases between them. DNA for the CDR3: TGTGCTAGTGGTTTGGTACCGGGAGAGACCCTCTATGGCTACACCTTC. Translating gives CASGLVPGETLYGYTF.

This chain joins TRBV19 and TRBJ2-1; 7 bases line up with TRBD2. J gave up 7 bases and V 3 bases, and 0 bases lay outside the gene matches. The CDR3 is made up of 12 amino acids. Germline V gene sequence: CDR1 LNHDA, CDR2 SQIVND (reference sequence). CDR3 DNA sequence: TGTGCCAGTAGTATCGGGAGGAATGAGCAGTTCTTC. It yields the protein CASSIGRNEQFF.

This clone was counted once. The rearrangement uses TRBV7-9 and TRBJ2-5, with unresolved D. There are 12 residues in the CDR3. Germline-derived CDR1 and CDR2 are SEHNR and FQNEAQ (reference sequence). Trimming cost V 5 bases and J 4 bases, with 8 bases left between them. The CDR3: CASSGLGETQYF. The CDR3 coding sequence is TGTGCCAGCAGCGGGCTGGGAGAGACCCAGTACTTC.

This clone was found a few times. V usage is TRBV27 and J usage is TRBJ2-1; 11 bases map to TRBD2. The J segment lost 6 bases and the V segment lost 6 bases, leaving 7 bases of the junction unmatched. Per the germline V gene, CDR1 is MNHEY and CDR2 is SMNVEV (reference sequence). This CDR3 is built from 15 residues. The CDR3 nucleotides read TGTGCCAGCAGCCGGGGACTAGCGGCGCTCAATGAGCAGTTCTTC. This gives the protein CASSRGLAALNEQFF.

The chain recombines TRBV29-1 with TRBJ2-5; D perhaps matches TRBD2 (5 bases). Per germline, CDR1 SQVTM and CDR2 ANQGSEA. V lost 6 bases, J lost 5 bases, and 13 bases lay in between. This CDR3 has 12 residues. CDR3 protein: CSVVRSGETQYF. CDR3 coding DNA: TGCAGCGTGGTCCGTTCGGGGGAGACCCAGTACTTC.

This clone was picked up a small number of times. The V call is TRBV4-2, the J call TRBJ1-3; no firm D call. Germline V gene sequence: CDR1 LGHNA, CDR2 YNFKEQ. The CDR3 extends over 15 amino acids. The ends were cut back, 1 base at V and 9 bases at J, with 16 bases in the middle. CDR3 residues: CASSQGNSKEGTIYF. Here the CDR3 DNA reads TGTGCCAGCAGCCAAGGGAATTCAAAGGAGGGCACCATATATTTT.

The chain carries TRBV7-8 and TRBJ2-1; 7 bases map to TRBD2. The length of the CDR3 is 14 residues. The germline V gene has CDR1 SGHVS and CDR2 FQNEAQ. J lost 9 bases, V lost 8 bases, and 13 bases had no gene match. As DNA, the CDR3 is TGTGCCAGCTTTGCTCGCGGGAGAACGGGTGAGCAGTTCTTC. Translation gives CASFARGRTGEQFF.

A single count supports this clone. The chain combines TRBV11-1 with TRBJ1-5, with D possibly matching TRBD1 (6 bases). Trimming removed 4 bases from V and 7 bases from J, with 11 bases in between. This CDR3 spans 13 amino acids. The germline V gene has CDR1 SGHAT and CDR2 FQDESV (reference sequence). The DNA of the CDR3 is TGTGCCAGCAGCTCAGGGGACAAGCAGCCCCAGCATTTT. Amino acids: CASSSGDKQPQHF. Supplemented by reference TRBV11-1 and TRBJ1-5, the full variable domain reads EAEVAQSPRYKITEKSQAVAFWCDPISGHATLYWYRQILGQGPELLVQFQDESVVDDSQLPKDRFSAERLKGVDSTLKIQPAELGDSAMYLCASSSGDKQPQHFGDGTRLSIL.

The rearrangement uses TRBV4-1 and TRBJ2-3; TRBD1 is a possible D gene (6 bases). The CDR3 is 15 amino acids. Germline V gene data show CDR1 as MGHRA and CDR2 as YSYEKL. V shed 2 bases and J shed 8 bases, with 17 bases lying between them. CDR3 region: CASSQNPGLGGTQYF. The CDR3 coding sequence is TGCGCCAGCAGCCAAAACCCGGGCCTAGGGGGTACGCAGTATTTT.

The gene calls are TRBV4-1 and TRBJ1-5; TRBD1 aligns across 9 bases. The CDR3 length is 17 residues. V was clipped by 5 bases and J by 0 bases; unmatched bases: 8. Germline CDR1 is MGHRA and CDR2 is YSYEKL. The CDR3 DNA follows: TGCGCCAGCAGCAAACACAGGACAGGGGATAGCAATCAGCCCCAGCATTTT. Amino acids: CASSKHRTGDSNQPQHF.

The chain links TRBV3-1 (or the pseudogene TRBV3-2) to TRBJ1-1; 7 positions match TRBD1. There are 16 residues in the CDR3. V lost 2 bases to trimming and J lost 3 bases; unmatched junction nucleotides: 9. Germline V CDR1 and CDR2: LGHDT, YNNKEL (reference sequence). The CDR3 DNA reads TGTGCCAGCAGCCAATCCTCGACAGGGAGGTACACTGAAGCTTTCTTT. This gives the protein CASSQSSTGRYTEAFF.

This rearrangement joins TRBV29-1 to TRBJ2-5; D unclear. V dropped 1 base and J dropped 1 base, with 4 bases sitting between them. Per germline, CDR1 SQVTM and CDR2 ANQGSEA. The CDR3 runs 12 residues. Here the CDR3 reads CSVEGSQETQYF. The DNA of the CDR3 is TGCAGCGTTGAAGGCAGCCAAGAGACCCAGTACTTC.

The CDR3: CASSPGGRSETQYF. The CDR3 DNA sequence: TGTGCCAGTAGTCCAGGGGGCCGGTCAGAGACCCAGTACTTC. This sequence joins TRBV19 and TRBJ2-5; 8 nucleotides line up with TRBD1. Losses at the gene ends were 5 bases for V and 4 bases for J; bases not matched to a gene: 6. The CDR3 extends over 14 amino acids. Germline-derived CDR1 and CDR2 are LNHDA and SQIVND (reference sequence).

The J gene is TRBJ1-3, the V gene TRBV5-1; D unclear. This CDR3 contains 15 residues. Trimming left V 4 bases short and J 0 bases short, with 11 bases between. In germline, CDR1 is SGHRS, CDR2 YFSETQ. The CDR3 here is CASSPDGDSGNTIYF. CDR3 sequence (DNA): TGCGCCAGCAGCCCGGACGGGGACTCTGGAAACACCATATATTTT.

This clone occurred a few times. The rearrangement links TRBV6-5 to TRBJ2-1, with 13 bases fitting TRBD2. The ends lost 4 bases at V and 6 bases at J; junction bases unmatched: 6. Germline V CDR1 and CDR2: MNHEY, SVGAGI. The CDR3 totals 16 residues. The CDR3 nucleotides are TGTGCCAGCAGTTGGCGGACTAGCGGGAGCGCCAATGAGCAGTTCTTC. This gives the protein CASSWRTSGSANEQFF.

The chain links TRBV6-6 to TRBJ1-4, with a weak D call TRBD1 (5 bases). There are 14 residues in the CDR3. Germline-derived CDR1 and CDR2 are MNHNY and SVGAGI (reference sequence). V was pared by 8 bases and J by 7 bases, with 17 bases between. This CDR3 is CASDSGRVAEKLFF. CDR3 nucleotide sequence: TGTGCCAGCGATTCGGGCAGGGTGGCTGAAAAACTGTTTTTT.

V usage is TRBV2 and J usage is TRBJ2-1, with 12 bases lining up with TRBD2. The CDR3 covers 18 residues. The germline V gene has CDR1 SNHLY and CDR2 FYNNEI. J lost 6 bases, V lost 2 bases, and 11 bases had no gene match. The CDR3 sequence: CASSERLAGGPGGNEQFF. In DNA, the CDR3 is TGTGCCAGCAGTGAAAGGCTAGCGGGAGGGCCTGGGGGCAATGAGCAGTTCTTC. Supplemented by reference TRBV2 and TRBJ2-1, the full variable domain reads EPEVTQTPSHQVTQMGQEVILRCVPISNHLYFYWYRQILGQKVEFLVSFYNNEISEKSEIFDDQFSVERPDGSNFTLKIRSTKLEDSAMYFCASSERLAGGPGGNEQFFGPGTRLTVL.

This chain connects TRBV28 to TRBJ2-7, with 8 bases matching TRBD1. The CDR3 has 15 amino acids. Germline-derived CDR1 and CDR2 are MDHEN and SYDVKM. Trimming cost V 8 bases and J 0 bases; bases outside gene matches: 9. CDR3 region: CASGHRDRSSYEQYF. In nucleotides, the CDR3 is TGTGCCAGCGGACACCGGGACAGGAGCTCCTACGAGCAGTACTTC. Supplemented by reference TRBV28 and TRBJ2-7, the full variable domain reads DVKVTQSSRYLVKRTGEKVFLECVQDMDHENMFWYRQDPGLGLRLIYFSYDVKMKEKGDIPEGYSVSREKKERFSLILESASTNQTSMYLCASGHRDRSSYEQYFGPGTRLTVT.

The table lists this clone with a count of one. The chain has TRBV11-2 and TRBJ2-5; 13 nucleotides match TRBD2. Germline lookup yields CDR1 SGHAT and CDR2 FQNNGV. With V trimmed by 6 bases and J by 4 bases, 5 bases remained unmatched. This CDR3 is built from 15 residues. CDR3 sequence: CASSFGTSGAETQYF. Here the CDR3 DNA reads TGTGCCAGCAGTTTTGGGACTAGCGGGGCAGAGACCCAGTACTTC.

V is TRBV28 and J is TRBJ1-6; D is undetermined. Germline CDR1 and CDR2: MDHEN and SYDVKM. The CDR3 totals 16 residues. Trimming cost V 2 bases and J 3 bases, with 11 bases left between them. CDR3: CASSLGGGVYNSPLHF. CDR3 coding DNA: TGTGCCAGCAGTTTAGGAGGCGGGGTCTATAATTCACCCCTCCACTTT.

This rearrangement joins TRBV18 to TRBJ1-3, with D perhaps TRBD1 (5 bases). In germline, CDR1 is KGHSH, CDR2 LQKENI. The CDR3 has 17 residues. Trimming removed 2 bases at V and 0 bases at J, with 14 bases between. CDR3 nucleotides: TGTGCCAGCTCACCAATCCCTCAGGGTTACTCTGGAAACACCATATATTTT. This gives the protein CASSPIPQGYSGNTIYF. Based on the CDR3 plus reference TRBV18 and TRBJ1-3, the full variable domain is NAGVMQNPRHLVRRRGQEARLRCSPMKGHSHVYWYRQLPEEGLKFMVYLQKENIIDESGMPKERFSAEFPKEGPSILRIQQVVRGDSAAYFCASSPIPQGYSGNTIYFGEGSWLTVV.

The J gene is TRBJ2-7, the V gene TRBV12-3 or TRBV12-4, with D tentatively TRBD2 (5 bases). The CDR3 length is 11 residues. V was clipped by 8 bases and J by 4 bases, with 9 bases between them. The CDR3 here is CASSTGYEQYF. The CDR3, as DNA: TGTGCCAGCTCTACGGGATACGAGCAGTACTTC.

V gene TRBV7-9 combines with J gene TRBJ1-1; the D is unclear. Looked up from germline, CDR1 is SEHNR and CDR2 is FQNEAQ (reference sequence). The CDR3 length is 14 residues. Trimming shortened V by 3 bases and J by 2 bases, and 10 bases separated the two germline ends. In nucleotides, the CDR3 is TGTGCCAGCAGCTTTAATCCAGTAAACACTGAAGCTTTCTTT. It is translated as CASSFNPVNTEAFF.

The DNA of the CDR3 is TGTGCCATCTCGGGAGGGGTGGGGGCCAACGTCCTGACTTTC. This sequence encodes CAISGGVGANVLTF. This rearrangement joins TRBV9 to TRBJ2-6, with 8 bases aligning to TRBD2. Trimming cost V 9 bases and J 4 bases; bases outside gene matches: 6. The CDR3 length is 14 residues. CDR1 is SGDLS, CDR2 YYNGEE, per germline.

This chain uses TRBV11-1 with TRBJ2-7, with no clear D. Germline-derived CDR1 and CDR2 are SGHAT and FQDESV (reference sequence). The V gene lost 5 bases and the J gene lost 2 bases, with 19 bases spanning the gap. The CDR3 covers 16 residues. CDR3 DNA: TGTGCCAGCAGCGCAGACTTCTATGACTCTACCTACGAGCAGTACTTC. Its protein is CASSADFYDSTYEQYF.

Written as DNA, the CDR3 is TGTGCCACCAGTGTTAATAGCGGGAGCACAGATACGCAGTATTTT. Translating gives CATSVNSGSTDTQYF. This sequence joins TRBV24-1 and TRBJ2-3; TRBD2 matches 7 bases. The germline V gene has CDR1 KGHDR and CDR2 SFDVKD. CDR3 length: 15 residues. The V and J ends lost 5 bases and 0 bases, in that order; junction bases with no gene match: 4.

This clone was seen only a few times. This chain uses TRBV19 with TRBJ2-1; TRBD1 aligns across 8 bases. With V trimmed by 5 bases and J by 7 bases, 10 bases remained unmatched. Germline assignment: CDR1 LNHDA and CDR2 SQIVND (reference sequence). The CDR3 totals 15 residues. CDR3 in amino acids: CASSAGQGYGNEQFF. The CDR3 nucleotides read TGTGCCAGTAGTGCCGGACAGGGATATGGGAATGAGCAGTTCTTC.

This clone was detected only a few times. This rearrangement joins TRBV11-1 to TRBJ1-2; 7 nucleotides align to TRBD1. Germline assignment: CDR1 SGHAT and CDR2 FQDESV (reference sequence). V was clipped by 2 bases and J by 7 bases; unmatched bases: 10. There are 15 residues in the CDR3. CDR3 DNA: TGTGCCAGCAGCTTAAAGTCGGACAGGAGAATTGGCTACACCTTC. It codes for CASSLKSDRRIGYTF.